Listed here are 5 T cell receptor beta chains from one sample, sequenced in a study of blood T cell repertoires in COVID-19. Method: immunoSEQ multiplex PCR; TCRdb's copy keeps in-frame clones and lacks some. This sample has just over 80,000 clones; around 81% occur once, and the top ten carry about 45%. Sequencing was carried out using peripheral blood. These receptors originate from a man of 80 years or more with acute or convalescent COVID-19.

The chain recombines TRBV29-1 with TRBJ2-7; a possible D gene is TRBD1 (5 bases). The germline V and J ends were trimmed by 2 bases and 0 bases, with 8 bases remaining between them. Germline V gives CDR1 SQVTM, CDR2 ANQGSEA. This CDR3 contains 13 residues. The chain's CDR3 is CSVESDTSYEQYF. For the CDR3, the DNA is TGCAGCGTTGAATCGGACACCTCCTACGAGCAGTACTTC.

CDR3 sequence reads: CASSLGTSGVNEQFF. The CDR3 DNA follows: TGTGCCAGCAGCCTCGGGACTAGCGGGGTCAATGAGCAGTTCTTC. V usage is TRBV7-9 and J usage is TRBJ2-1; TRBD2 matches at 13 bases. This CDR3 is built from 15 residues. The germline CDR1 and CDR2 sequences are SEHNR and FQNEAQ (reference sequence). Unmatched junction bases numbered 4, after V lost 5 bases and J lost 6 bases.

The chain carries TRBV18 and TRBJ1-4; the match to TRBD1 covers 8 bases. Germline V lookup: CDR1 KGHSH, CDR2 LQKENI. The CDR3 has 14 residues. Losses at the gene ends were 2 bases for V and 6 bases for J; bases not matched to a gene: 2. The CDR3 DNA follows: TGTGCCAGCTCACCAGACAGGGGTTATGAAAAACTGTTTTTT. It specifies CASSPDRGYEKLFF.

The rearrangement joins TRBV7-9 to TRBJ2-2; 8 nucleotides agree with TRBD2. After removal of 2 bases from V and 6 bases from J, the junction contained 14 bases not matched to a gene. Germline V lookup: CDR1 SEHNR, CDR2 FQNEAQ (reference sequence). The CDR3 covers 18 residues. CDR3 in amino acids: CASSLRTSSYPRPGELFF. The CDR3, as DNA: TGTGCCAGCAGCTTAAGGACTAGCAGCTATCCGAGGCCCGGGGAGCTGTTTTTT. The full variable domain, completed using reference TRBV7-9 and TRBJ2-2, is DTGVSQNPRHKITKRGQNVTFRCDPISEHNRLYWYRQTLGQGPEFLTYFQNEAQLEKSRLLSDRFSAERPKGSFSTLEIQRTEQGDSAMYLCASSLRTSSYPRPGELFFGEGSRLTVL.

This clone was seen only once. One junction end does not reproduce the germline sequence, and a read error may be involved. The rearrangement uses TRBV20-1 and TRBJ1-2, with TRBD1 matching over 9 bases. Germline V gives CDR1 DFQATT, CDR2 SNEGSKA (reference sequence). The CDR3 loop spans 14 amino acids. The CDR3 nucleotides are TGCAGTGCTAGTTCTACAGGGGGCGAAGATGGCTGCACCTTC. Translation: CSASSTGGEDGCTF.